This entry lists 26 T cell receptor beta chains sequenced from one sample in a study of shared clonotypes between healthy human individuals. Profiling relied on immunoSEQ multiplex PCR, and the TCRdb table lists in-frame clones only, not all of them. The table includes about 2.3 million clones, about nine tenths detected once. Sequenced sample: naive CD4+ T cells from PBMCs. This sample's subset: CD45RA+ positively selected. These receptors all stem from a young man in good health. Some clones in this sample may be carry-over from other donors' samples.

This clone showed up just once. The V gene is TRBV5-1, the J gene TRBJ1-2; D gene ambiguous. The germline CDR1 and CDR2 sequences are SGHRS and YFSETQ. This CDR3 has 14 residues. V gave up 0 bases and J gave up 4 bases, with 10 bases separating them. The CDR3 sequence: CASSLVTDPYGYTF. The CDR3 bases are TGCGCCAGCAGCTTGGTGACGGACCCCTATGGCTACACCTTC.

The table lists this clone with a few counts. The genes are TRBV2 and TRBJ2-7; a weak D match, TRBD1 (6 bases). Per the germline V gene, CDR1 is SNHLY and CDR2 is FYNNEI. V gave up 8 bases and J gave up 3 bases, with 23 bases separating them. This CDR3 has 16 amino acids. CDR3 sequence reads: CASCVEARGNFYEQYF. CDR3 coding DNA: TGTGCCAGCTGCGTTGAGGCCAGGGGAAACTTCTACGAGCAGTACTTC. The full variable domain, in which reference TRBV2 and TRBJ2-7 provide the parts outside the CDR3, is EPEVTQTPSHQVTQMGQEVILRCVPISNHLYFYWYRQILGQKVEFLVSFYNNEISEKSEIFDDQFSVERPDGSNFTLKIRSTKLEDSAMYFCASCVEARGNFYEQYFGPGTRLTVT.

This chain joins TRBV4-3 and TRBJ2-6; tentatively, D is TRBD1 or TRBD2 (6 bases each). This CDR3 comprises 17 residues. V shed 0 bases and J shed 2 bases, with 11 bases lying between them. The germline V gene has CDR1 LGHNA and CDR2 YSLEER. CDR3 coding DNA: TGCGCCAGCAGCCAAGATGTGGGGGGCGCTGGGGCCAACGTCCTGACTTTC. Amino acid sequence: CASSQDVGGAGANVLTF.

The V and J genes are TRBV5-1 and TRBJ2-3; TRBD2 agrees at 11 bases. V shed 5 bases and J 4 bases; nucleotides not matched to a gene: 9. Germline CDR1 is SGHRS and CDR2 is YFSETQ. This CDR3 spans 16 amino acids. CDR3 sequence reads: CASSSPSLAGADTQYF. DNA for the CDR3: TGCGCCAGCAGTTCACCTTCACTAGCGGGAGCAGATACGCAGTATTTT.

This chain joins TRBV7-9 and TRBJ2-1; 14 bases are a match to TRBD2. From germline, CDR1 is SEHNR and CDR2 FQNEAQ (reference sequence). Unmatched junction bases numbered 7, after V lost 1 base and J lost 8 bases. The CDR3 is made up of 17 amino acids. CDR3 in amino acids: CASSLGLAGGVVYEQFF. The CDR3, as DNA: TGTGCCAGCAGCTTAGGACTAGCGGGAGGGGTTGTCTATGAGCAGTTCTTC.

The V gene is TRBV5-4, the J gene TRBJ2-1, with D possibly called TRBD1 or TRBD2 (6 bases each). V gave up 0 bases and J gave up 0 bases, with 13 bases separating them. The CDR3 has 17 amino acids. Germline V CDR1 and CDR2: SGHNT, YYREEE (reference sequence). Written as DNA, the CDR3 is TGTGCCAGCAGCTTGGCCCGGGGGACACTCTCCTACAATGAGCAGTTCTTC. This encodes CASSLARGTLSYNEQFF.

This clone was found once. The chain joins TRBV18 to TRBJ2-1, with 8 bases aligning to TRBD1. Germline V gene data show CDR1 as KGHSH and CDR2 as LQKENI. The CDR3 length is 17 residues. V gave up 2 bases and J gave up 4 bases; unmatched junction bases: 10. Written as DNA, the CDR3 is TGTGCCAGCTCACCATTCCCCGGGACAGGCCATTACAATGAGCAGTTCTTC. Protein: CASSPFPGTGHYNEQFF.

V and J are TRBV27 and TRBJ2-5, with D tentatively TRBD2 (7 bases). V lost 6 bases and J lost 1, with 18 bases in between. The CDR3 has 16 residues. CDR1 and CDR2 (germline): MNHEY, SMNVEV (reference sequence). The CDR3 nucleotides read TGTGCCAGCAGGAAATCGGGGGGCCCCATCCAAGAGACCCAGTACTTC. It codes for CASRKSGGPIQETQYF.

The J gene is TRBJ1-5, the V gene TRBV15; a weak D match, TRBD1 (6 bases). Trimming cost V 7 bases and J 4 bases, with 17 bases left between them. This CDR3 is built from 15 residues. Germline assignment: CDR1 LNHNV and CDR2 YYDKDF (reference sequence). CDR3 nucleotide sequence: TGTGCCACCACCTATCGTGGGGGCGGGAATCAGCCCCAGCATTTT. Its protein is CATTYRGGGNQPQHF. Complete variable domain (other parts from reference TRBV15 and TRBJ1-5): DAMVIQNPRYQVTQFGKPVTLSCSQTLNHNVMYWYQQKSSQAPKLLFHYYDKDFNNEADTPDNFQSRRPNTSFCFLDIRSPGLGDTAMYLCATTYRGGGNQPQHFGDGTRLSIL.

This clone appeared a few times. CDR3 amino acids: CASSLLAGDRELFF. CDR3 in DNA: TGCGCCAGCAGCTTACTAGCGGGAGACCGGGAGCTGTTTTTT. The genes are TRBV5-1 and TRBJ2-2, with 11 positions matching TRBD2. V lost 2 bases and J lost 9; bases outside the gene matches: 3. Germline-derived CDR1 and CDR2 are SGHRS and YFSETQ. CDR3 size: 14 residues.

V gene TRBV9 combines with J gene TRBJ2-5; D might be TRBD2 (6 bases). V dropped 4 bases and J dropped 4 bases, with 17 bases sitting between them. The CDR3 has 15 amino acids. Germline V gene sequence: CDR1 SGDLS, CDR2 YYNGEE. CDR3 residues: CASSRRRGTRETQYF. CDR3 nucleotides: TGTGCCAGCAGCCGAAGGAGGGGCACTAGAGAGACCCAGTACTTC.

The J gene is TRBJ2-5, the V gene TRBV5-4; 9 bases align to TRBD1. The V gene's germline CDR1 is SGHNT and CDR2 YYREEE (reference sequence). After removal of 0 bases from V and 5 bases from J, the junction contained 5 bases not matched to a gene. The CDR3 runs to 15 residues. The CDR3 loop is CASSLGGQGRETQYF. CDR3 nucleotides: TGTGCCAGCAGCTTGGGGGGACAGGGAAGGGAGACCCAGTACTTC.

The gene calls are TRBV5-1 and TRBJ2-1; 16 nucleotides match TRBD2. V gave up 4 bases and J gave up 8 bases; unmatched junction bases: 3. The CDR3 consists of 15 residues. The V gene's germline CDR1 is SGHRS and CDR2 YFSETQ. The CDR3, as DNA: TGCGCCAGCAGCACCGGGACTAGCGGGGGGGATGAGCAGTTCTTC. This translates into CASSTGTSGGDEQFF.

The rearrangement uses TRBV6-5 and TRBJ1-5; no firm D call. Per germline, CDR1 MNHEY and CDR2 SVGAGI. Between the trimmed V and J ends, which lost 7 bases and 4 bases, there was a span of 14 bases. The CDR3 has 14 amino acids. The CDR3 protein is CASNPFSSNQPQHF. CDR3 DNA sequence: TGTGCCAGCAATCCTTTTTCATCAAATCAGCCCCAGCATTTT.

As concerns this clone: Within the sample, other DNA sequences also encode this same CDR3. The chain uses TRBV18 and TRBJ2-1; 9 bases line up with TRBD2. CDR3 length: 17 amino acids. Unmatched junction bases numbered 6, after V lost 3 bases and J lost 0 bases. CDR1 is KGHSH and CDR2 is LQKENI in the germline V gene. The CDR3 bases are TGTGCCAGCTCACCTTTTCTAGCGGGAAGCTCCTACAATGAGCAGTTCTTC. Its translation is CASSPFLAGSSYNEQFF.

This chain joins TRBV28 and TRBJ2-7; D unclear. Per germline, CDR1 MDHEN and CDR2 SYDVKM. The CDR3 has 14 residues. V was pared by 3 bases and J by 5 bases, with 14 bases between. In DNA, the CDR3 is TGTGCCAGCAGTTTCCGCAGGTCTATAAACGAGCAGTACTTC. Protein sequence: CASSFRRSINEQYF.

The rearrangement uses TRBV30 and TRBJ2-7; D perhaps matches TRBD2 (7 bases). Germline-derived CDR1 and CDR2 are GTSNPN and SVGIG (reference sequence). Trimming left V 4 bases short and J 5 bases short, with 12 bases between. There are 12 residues in the CDR3. For the CDR3, the DNA is TGTGCCTGGACCCCGGGGGGCCACGAGCAGTACTTC. Translating it yields CAWTPGGHEQYF.

J is TRBJ2-7 and V is TRBV29-1; 7 nucleotides align to TRBD1. Germline V gene data show CDR1 as SQVTM and CDR2 as ANQGSEA. The CDR3 has 14 amino acids. The junction had 7 bases not matched to a gene; V was cut back by 4 bases and J by 1 base. CDR3 nucleotides: TGCAGCGTTGGGGGACAGTTATCTTCCTACGAGCAGTACTTC. Translating gives CSVGGQLSSYEQYF.

This chain connects TRBV7-2 to TRBJ1-2; D call uncertain. CDR3 length: 12 amino acids. Looked up from germline, CDR1 is SGHTA and CDR2 is FQGNSA. Trimming took off 4 bases at V and 10 bases at J, with 13 bases between the two ends. The CDR3 region has the DNA TGTGCCAGCAGCTCCCTGACACCAGCCTACACCTTC. Protein product: CASSSLTPAYTF.

J is TRBJ2-2 and V is TRBV16, with a possible D match to TRBD1 (5 bases). The V gene lost 4 bases and the J gene lost 2 bases, with 11 bases spanning the gap. Per germline, CDR1 KGHSY and CDR2 FQNENV. The CDR3 covers 15 residues. In nucleotides, the CDR3 is TGTGCCAGCAGCCCTATAGACAGCAACACCGGGGAGCTGTTTTTT. Its protein is CASSPIDSNTGELFF. Supplemented by reference TRBV16 and TRBJ2-2, the full variable domain reads GEEVAQTPKHLVRGEGQKAKLYCAPIKGHSYVFWYQQVLKNEFKFLISFQNENVFDETGMPKERFSAKCLPNSPCSLEIQATKLEDSAVYFCASSPIDSNTGELFFGEGSRLTVL.

The V call is TRBV11-3, the J call TRBJ2-1, with D possibly called TRBD1 or TRBD2 (5 bases each). Germline-derived CDR1 and CDR2 are SGHNT and YENEEA. V dropped 5 bases and J dropped 8 bases, with 22 bases sitting between them. This CDR3 has 16 amino acids. CDR3 residues: CASSTYRDPPQDEQFF. The CDR3 nucleotides read TGTGCCAGCAGCACCTACCGGGACCCACCTCAAGATGAGCAGTTCTTC.

The CDR3 region has the DNA TGCAGCGTTGAGGCCAACCACTACGAGCAGTACTTC. Protein: CSVEANHYEQYF. This sequence joins TRBV29-1 and TRBJ2-7, with no clear D. The V gene's germline CDR1 is SQVTM and CDR2 ANQGSEA. The CDR3 consists of 12 residues. V gave up 3 bases and J gave up 3 bases, with 9 bases separating them.

The chain recombines TRBV10-3 with TRBJ2-7, with D perhaps being TRBD1 or TRBD2 (5 bases each). Germline-derived CDR1 and CDR2 are ENHRY and SYGVKD. V was trimmed by 3 bases and J by 3 bases, leaving 15 bases between them. The CDR3 consists of 15 residues. The CDR3, as DNA: TGTGCCATCAGTGAAGGAGGTCTTGGGGGCTACGAGCAGTACTTC. This codes for CAISEGGLGGYEQYF.

V gene TRBV7-3 combines with J gene TRBJ2-7; 9 bases map to TRBD2. The CDR3 consists of 15 residues. Germline assignment: CDR1 SGHTA and CDR2 FQGTGA. After removal of 5 bases from V and 3 bases from J, the junction contained 8 bases not matched to a gene. In DNA form, the CDR3 reads TGTGCCAGCAGCCCCTGGCGGGAGGGCCTCTACGAGCAGTACTTC. It encodes CASSPWREGLYEQYF.

V gene TRBV2 combines with J gene TRBJ1-2; possible D gene TRBD1, 6 bases. CDR3 size: 12 residues. Germline-derived CDR1 and CDR2 are SNHLY and FYNNEI. V lost 2 bases and J lost 7, with 8 bases in between. CDR3 in amino acids: CASSEIGGGYTF. The CDR3 DNA reads as TGTGCCAGCAGTGAAATAGGGGGTGGCTACACCTTC.

The chain combines TRBV19 with TRBJ2-1, with TRBD2 as a possible D gene (5 bases). CDR1 is LNHDA and CDR2 is SQIVND in the germline V gene (reference sequence). The CDR3 consists of 15 residues. Trimming shortened V by 5 bases and J by 1 base, and 12 bases separated the two germline ends. The CDR3 loop is CASSPSGGSYNEQFF. The CDR3 coding sequence is TGTGCCAGTAGTCCCAGCGGCGGGTCCTACAATGAGCAGTTCTTC. Combining the CDR3 with reference TRBV19 and TRBJ2-1 gives the whole variable domain DGGITQSPKYLFRKEGQNVTLSCEQNLNHDAMYWYRQDPGQGLRLIYYSQIVNDFQKGDIAEGYSVSREKKESFPLTVTSAQKNPTAFYLCASSPSGGSYNEQFFGPGTRLTVL.